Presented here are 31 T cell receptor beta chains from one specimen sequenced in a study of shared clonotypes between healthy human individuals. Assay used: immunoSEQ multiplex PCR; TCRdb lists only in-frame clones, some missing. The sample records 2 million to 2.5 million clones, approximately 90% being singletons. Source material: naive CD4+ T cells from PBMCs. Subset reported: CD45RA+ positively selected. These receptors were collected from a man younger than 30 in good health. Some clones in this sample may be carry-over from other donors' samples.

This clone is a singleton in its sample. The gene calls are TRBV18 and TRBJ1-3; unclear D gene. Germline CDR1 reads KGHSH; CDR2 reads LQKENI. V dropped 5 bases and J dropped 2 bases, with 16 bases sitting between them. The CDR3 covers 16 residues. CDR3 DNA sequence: TGTGCCAGCTCAGTTCAGTCGTGGGGTGCTGGAAACACCATATATTTT. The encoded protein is CASSVQSWGAGNTIYF.

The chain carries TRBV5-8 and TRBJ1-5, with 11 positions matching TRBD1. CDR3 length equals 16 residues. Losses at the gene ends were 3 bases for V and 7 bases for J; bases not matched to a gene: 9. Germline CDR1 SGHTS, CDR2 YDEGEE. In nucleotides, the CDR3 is TGTGCCAGCAGCTCGGACAGGGGGCTTTTCGCACAGCCCCAGCATTTT. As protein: CASSSDRGLFAQPQHF.

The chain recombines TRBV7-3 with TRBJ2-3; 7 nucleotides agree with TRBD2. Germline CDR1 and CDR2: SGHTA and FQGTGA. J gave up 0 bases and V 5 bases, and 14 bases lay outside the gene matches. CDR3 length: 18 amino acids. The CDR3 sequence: CASSVAGLRGTSTDTQYF. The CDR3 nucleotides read TGTGCCAGCAGCGTCGCGGGGTTGCGGGGGACCAGCACAGATACGCAGTATTTT.

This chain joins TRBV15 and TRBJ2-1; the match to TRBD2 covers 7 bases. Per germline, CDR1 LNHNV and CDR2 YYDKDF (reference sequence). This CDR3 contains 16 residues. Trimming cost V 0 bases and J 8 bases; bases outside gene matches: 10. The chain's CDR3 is CATSRDPLASGDEQFF. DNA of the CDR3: TGTGCCACCAGCAGAGATCCACTAGCGTCAGGCGATGAGCAGTTCTTC. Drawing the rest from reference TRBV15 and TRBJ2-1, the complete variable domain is DAMVIQNPRYQVTQFGKPVTLSCSQTLNHNVMYWYQQKSSQAPKLLFHYYDKDFNNEADTPDNFQSRRPNTSFCFLDIRSPGLGDTAMYLCATSRDPLASGDEQFFGPGTRLTVL.

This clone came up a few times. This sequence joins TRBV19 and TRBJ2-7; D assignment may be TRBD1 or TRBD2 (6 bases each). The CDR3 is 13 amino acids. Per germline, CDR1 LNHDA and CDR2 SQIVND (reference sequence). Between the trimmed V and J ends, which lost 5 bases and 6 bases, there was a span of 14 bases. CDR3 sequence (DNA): TGTGCCAGTAGTTTCCGGGGGCGCAGCGAGCAGTACTTC. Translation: CASSFRGRSEQYF.

CDR3 in amino acids: CASSSKRDRVFEQYF. As DNA, the CDR3 is TGTGCCAGCAGCTCCAAACGGGACAGGGTTTTTGAGCAGTACTTC. V is TRBV7-8 and J is TRBJ2-7, with 9 bases that match TRBD1. Germline V gene sequence: CDR1 SGHVS, CDR2 FQNEAQ. After removal of 4 bases from V and 7 bases from J, the junction contained 11 bases not matched to a gene. The CDR3 loop spans 15 amino acids.

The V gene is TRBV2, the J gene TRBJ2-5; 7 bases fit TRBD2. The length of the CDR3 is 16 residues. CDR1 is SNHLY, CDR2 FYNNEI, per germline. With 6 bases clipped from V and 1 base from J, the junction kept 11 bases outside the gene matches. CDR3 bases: TGTGCCAGCAGCGGGGTGGCTAGCGGATCCCAAGAGACCCAGTACTTC. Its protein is CASSGVASGSQETQYF.

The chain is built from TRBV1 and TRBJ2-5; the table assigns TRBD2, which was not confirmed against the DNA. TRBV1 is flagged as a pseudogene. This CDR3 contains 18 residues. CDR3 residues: CTSSSPGLAGCLQETQYF. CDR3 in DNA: TGCACCAGCAGCTCCCCGGGACTAGCGGGCTGCCTCCAAGAGACCCAGTACTTC.

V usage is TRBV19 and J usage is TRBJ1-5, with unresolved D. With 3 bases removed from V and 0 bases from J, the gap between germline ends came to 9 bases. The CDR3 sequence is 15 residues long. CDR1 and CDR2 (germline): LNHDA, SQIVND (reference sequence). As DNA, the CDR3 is TGTGCCAGTAGTATGCAGTTGAATAGCAATCAGCCCCAGCATTTT. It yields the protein CASSMQLNSNQPQHF. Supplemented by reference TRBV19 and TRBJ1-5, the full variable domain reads DGGITQSPKYLFRKEGQNVTLSCEQNLNHDAMYWYRQDPGQGLRLIYYSQIVNDFQKGDIAEGYSVSREKKESFPLTVTSAQKNPTAFYLCASSMQLNSNQPQHFGDGTRLSIL.

DNA for the CDR3: TGTGCCAGCAGCTCAATCGGGGCTCACGTGGAGACCCAGTACTTC. It encodes CASSSIGAHVETQYF. The chain is built from TRBV7-2 and TRBJ2-5, with D perhaps being TRBD1 or TRBD2 (5 bases each). The V end was cut by 4 bases, the J end by 5 bases, with 17 bases between. CDR1 is SGHTA and CDR2 is FQGNSA in the germline V gene. The CDR3 extends over 15 amino acids.

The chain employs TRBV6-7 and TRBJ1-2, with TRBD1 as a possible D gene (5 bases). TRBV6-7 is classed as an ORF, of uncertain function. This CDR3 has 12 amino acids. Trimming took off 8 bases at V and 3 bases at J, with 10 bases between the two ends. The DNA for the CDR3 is TGTGCCAGCGGGAGGGGATACTATGGCTACACCTTC. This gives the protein CASGRGYYGYTF.

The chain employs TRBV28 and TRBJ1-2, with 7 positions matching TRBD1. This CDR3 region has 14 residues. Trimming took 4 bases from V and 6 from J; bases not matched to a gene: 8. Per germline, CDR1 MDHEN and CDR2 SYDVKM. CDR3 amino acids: CASSSQGVGNGYTF. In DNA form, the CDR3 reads TGTGCCAGCAGTTCGCAGGGGGTGGGGAATGGCTACACCTTC.

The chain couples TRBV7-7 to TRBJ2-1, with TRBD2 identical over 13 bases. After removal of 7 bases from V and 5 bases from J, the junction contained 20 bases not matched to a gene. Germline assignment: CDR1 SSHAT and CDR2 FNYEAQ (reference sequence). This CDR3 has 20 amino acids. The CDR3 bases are TGTGCCAGCACCCTAACACCGGGACTAGCGGGAATGCGAGTGAACAATGAGCAGTTCTTC. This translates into CASTLTPGLAGMRVNNEQFF. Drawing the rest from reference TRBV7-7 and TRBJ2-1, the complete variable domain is GAGVSQSPRYKVTKRGQDVTLRCDPISSHATLYWYQQALGQGPEFLTYFNYEAQPDKSGLPSDRFSAERPEGSISTLTIQRTEQRDSAMYRCASTLTPGLAGMRVNNEQFFGPGTRLTVL.

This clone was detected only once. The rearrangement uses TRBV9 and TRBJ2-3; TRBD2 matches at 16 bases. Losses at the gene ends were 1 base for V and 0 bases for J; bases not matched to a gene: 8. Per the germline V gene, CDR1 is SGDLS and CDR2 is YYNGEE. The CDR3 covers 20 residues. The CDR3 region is CASSVRAGTSGRASTDTQYF. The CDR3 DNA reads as TGTGCCAGCAGCGTAAGGGCCGGGACTAGCGGGAGGGCTAGCACAGATACGCAGTATTTT.

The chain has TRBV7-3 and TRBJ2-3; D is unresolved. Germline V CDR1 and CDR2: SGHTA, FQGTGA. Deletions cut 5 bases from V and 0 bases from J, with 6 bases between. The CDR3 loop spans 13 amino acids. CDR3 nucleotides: TGTGCCAGCAGCCTAGAAAGCACAGATACGCAGTATTTT. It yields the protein CASSLESTDTQYF.

In DNA form, the CDR3 reads TGTGCCAGCAGTTTACCCGACAGTCTCTATGGCTACACCTTC. Protein: CASSLPDSLYGYTF. V and J are TRBV28 and TRBJ1-2; TRBD1 might be the D (5 bases). The CDR3 contains 14 residues. The V and J ends lost 2 bases and 4 bases respectively, with 11 bases between them. Germline V gene data show CDR1 as MDHEN and CDR2 as SYDVKM.

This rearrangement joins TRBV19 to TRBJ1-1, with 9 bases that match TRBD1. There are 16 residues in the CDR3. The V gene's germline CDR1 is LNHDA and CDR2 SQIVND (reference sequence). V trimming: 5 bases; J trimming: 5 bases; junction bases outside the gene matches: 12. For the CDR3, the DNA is TGTGCCAGTAGTGTTGACGCCGGGACAGGGAGGACTGAAGCTTTCTTT. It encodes CASSVDAGTGRTEAFF.

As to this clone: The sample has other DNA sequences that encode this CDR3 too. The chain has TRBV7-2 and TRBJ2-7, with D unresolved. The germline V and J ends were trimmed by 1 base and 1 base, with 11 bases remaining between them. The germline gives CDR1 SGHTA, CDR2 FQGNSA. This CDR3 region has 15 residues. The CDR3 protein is CASSLEWDSSYEQYF. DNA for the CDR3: TGTGCCAGCAGCTTAGAATGGGATTCTTCCTACGAGCAGTACTTC.

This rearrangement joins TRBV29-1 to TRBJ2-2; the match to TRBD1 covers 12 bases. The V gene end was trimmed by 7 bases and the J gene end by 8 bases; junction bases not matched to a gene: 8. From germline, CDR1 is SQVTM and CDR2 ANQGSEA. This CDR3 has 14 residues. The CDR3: CSARDRGPAGELFF. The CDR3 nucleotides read TGCAGCGCCCGGGACAGGGGGCCAGCGGGGGAGCTGTTTTTT.

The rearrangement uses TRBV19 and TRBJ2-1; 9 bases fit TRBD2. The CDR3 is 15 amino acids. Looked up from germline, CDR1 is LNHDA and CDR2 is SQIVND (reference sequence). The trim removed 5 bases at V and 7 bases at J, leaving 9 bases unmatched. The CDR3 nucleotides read TGTGCCAGTAGTGTCGGGACTAGCCTGGGTAATGAGCAGTTCTTC. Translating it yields CASSVGTSLGNEQFF.

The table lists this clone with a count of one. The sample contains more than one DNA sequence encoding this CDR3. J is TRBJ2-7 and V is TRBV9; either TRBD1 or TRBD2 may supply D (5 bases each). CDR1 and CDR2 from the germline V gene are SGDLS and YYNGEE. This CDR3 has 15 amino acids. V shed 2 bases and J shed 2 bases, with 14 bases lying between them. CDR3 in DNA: TGTGCCAGCAGCGTGGGGACGGGCCCTACCTACGAGCAGTACTTC. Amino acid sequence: CASSVGTGPTYEQYF.

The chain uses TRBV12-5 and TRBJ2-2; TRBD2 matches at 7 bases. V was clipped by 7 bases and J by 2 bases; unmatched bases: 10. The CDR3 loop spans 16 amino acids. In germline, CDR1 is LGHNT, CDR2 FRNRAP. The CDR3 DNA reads TGTGCTAGTGCCCCTGGGTTAGCGGGCAACACCGGGGAGCTGTTTTTT. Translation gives CASAPGLAGNTGELFF.

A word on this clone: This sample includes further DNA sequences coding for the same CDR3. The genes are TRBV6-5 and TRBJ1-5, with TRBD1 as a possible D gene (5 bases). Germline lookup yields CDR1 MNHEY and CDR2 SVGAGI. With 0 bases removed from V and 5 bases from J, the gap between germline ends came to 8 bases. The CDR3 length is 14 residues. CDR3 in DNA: TGTGCCAGCAGTTACTCCGGGGGGGATCAGCCCCAGCATTTT. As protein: CASSYSGGDQPQHF.

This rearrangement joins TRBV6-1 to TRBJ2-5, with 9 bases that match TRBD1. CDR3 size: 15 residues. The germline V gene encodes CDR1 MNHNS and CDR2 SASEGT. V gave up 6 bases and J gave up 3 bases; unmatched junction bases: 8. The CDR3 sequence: CASSSGQGWEETQYF. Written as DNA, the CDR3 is TGTGCCAGCAGCAGCGGACAGGGGTGGGAAGAGACCCAGTACTTC.

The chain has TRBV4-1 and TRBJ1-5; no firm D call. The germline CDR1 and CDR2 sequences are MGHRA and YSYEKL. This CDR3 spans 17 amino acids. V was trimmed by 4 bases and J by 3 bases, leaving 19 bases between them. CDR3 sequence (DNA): TGCGCCAGCAGCCCCTATATGAGACGGGAAGACAATCAGCCCCAGCATTTT. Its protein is CASSPYMRREDNQPQHF.

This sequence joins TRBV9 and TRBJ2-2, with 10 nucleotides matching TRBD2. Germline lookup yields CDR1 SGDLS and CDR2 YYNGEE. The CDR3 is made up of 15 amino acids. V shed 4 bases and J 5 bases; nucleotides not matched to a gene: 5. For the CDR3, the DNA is TGTGCCAGCAGCAGCCTGACTAGCGGGACCGGGGAGCTGTTTTTT. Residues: CASSSLTSGTGELFF.

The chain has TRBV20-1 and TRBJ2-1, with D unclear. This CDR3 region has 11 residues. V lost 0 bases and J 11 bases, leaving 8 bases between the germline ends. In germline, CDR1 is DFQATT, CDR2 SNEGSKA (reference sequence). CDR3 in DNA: TGCAGTGCTAGAGATCTGACCAAGCAGTTCTTC. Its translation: CSARDLTKQFF.

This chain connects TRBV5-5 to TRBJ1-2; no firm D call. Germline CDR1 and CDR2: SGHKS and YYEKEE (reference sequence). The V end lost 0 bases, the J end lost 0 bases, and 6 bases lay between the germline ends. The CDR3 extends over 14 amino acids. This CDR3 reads CASSLAEANYGYTF. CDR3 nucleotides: TGTGCCAGCAGCTTGGCTGAAGCTAACTATGGCTACACCTTC. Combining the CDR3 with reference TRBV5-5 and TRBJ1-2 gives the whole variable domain DAGVTQSPTHLIKTRGQQVTLRCSPISGHKSVSWYQQVLGQGPQFIFQYYEKEERGRGNFPDRFSARQFPNYSSELNVNALLLGDSALYLCASSLAEANYGYTFGSGTRLTVV.

The CDR3: CASSAQGLAYGYTF. Here the CDR3 DNA reads TGTGCCAGCAGCGCCCAGGGGCTCGCCTATGGCTACACCTTC. This chain uses TRBV7-2 with TRBJ1-2; TRBD1 is a possible D gene (6 bases). Germline V CDR1 and CDR2: SGHTA, FQGNSA. V was trimmed by 5 bases and J by 4 bases, leaving 14 bases between them. This CDR3 region has 14 residues.

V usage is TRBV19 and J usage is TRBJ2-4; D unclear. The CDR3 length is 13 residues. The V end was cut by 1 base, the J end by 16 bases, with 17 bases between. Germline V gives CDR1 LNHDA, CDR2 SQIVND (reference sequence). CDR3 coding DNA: TGTGCCAGTAGTATAGGTGTAGAAACAGCTCTATACTTC. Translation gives CASSIGVETALYF.

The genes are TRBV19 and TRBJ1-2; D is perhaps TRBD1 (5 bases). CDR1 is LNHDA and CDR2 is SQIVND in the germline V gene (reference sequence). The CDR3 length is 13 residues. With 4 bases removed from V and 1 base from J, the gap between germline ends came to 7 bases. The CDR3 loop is CASSNGHNYGYTF. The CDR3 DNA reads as TGTGCCAGTAGTAACGGACATAACTATGGCTACACCTTC.